This T cell receptor (beta chain) was found in a study of blood T cells in healthy people across ages. Each sample provided at least 6 micrograms of extracted total RNA. This clonotype appeared many times. Trimming left V 3 bases short and J 5 bases short, with 20 bases between. In germline, CDR1 is DFQATT, CDR2 SNEGSKA (reference sequence). The CDR3 consists of 15 residues. The second PCR ran about 6 to 12 cycles with a sample-barcoded 5' primer and J-beta primers. TCRdb used MiXCR to reprocess the 5' RACE reads, holding one entry per CDR3 protein. The table lists some 1.6 million distinct CDR3 sequences, about 35% of them singletons.

The clonotype originates from a woman aged 25-40 years in good health. The chain recombines TRBV20-1 with TRBJ2-7; tentative D call: TRBD2 (5 bases). The sample was blood. The CDR3 reads CSASFPNEGLHEQYF. The CDR3 DNA reads TGCAGTGCTAGTTTCCCGAACGAGGGTCTACACGAGCAGTACTTC.